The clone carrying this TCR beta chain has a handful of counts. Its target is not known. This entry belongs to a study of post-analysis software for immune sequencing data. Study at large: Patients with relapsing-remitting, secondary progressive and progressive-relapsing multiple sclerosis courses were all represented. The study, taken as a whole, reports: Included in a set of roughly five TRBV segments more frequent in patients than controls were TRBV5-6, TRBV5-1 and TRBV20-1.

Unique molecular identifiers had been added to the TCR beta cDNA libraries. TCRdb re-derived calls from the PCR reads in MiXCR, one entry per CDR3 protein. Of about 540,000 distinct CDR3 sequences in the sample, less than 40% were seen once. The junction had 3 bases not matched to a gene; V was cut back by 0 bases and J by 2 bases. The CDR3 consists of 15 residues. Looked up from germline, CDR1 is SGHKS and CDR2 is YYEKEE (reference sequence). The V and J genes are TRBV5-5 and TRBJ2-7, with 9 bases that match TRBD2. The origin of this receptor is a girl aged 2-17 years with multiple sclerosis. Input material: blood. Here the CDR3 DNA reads TGTGCCAGCAGCTTGGTTAGCGGGGGTACCTACGAGCAGTACTTC. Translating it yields CASSLVSGGTYEQYF.